These 14 T cell receptor beta chains share one sample of origin, sequenced in a study of cytomegalovirus exposure and HLA in healthy donors. Vbeta (60) and Jbeta (13) primers were used in the PCR. TCRdb keeps only in-frame clones here, not all; method: immunoSEQ multiplex PCR. The sample has roughly 100,000 clones, roughly 70% seen once. Sequences were obtained from PBMCs. The source is a woman aged 50 to 60 in good health and CMV-seronegative.

V usage is TRBV10-3 and J usage is TRBJ2-2; TRBD2 matches at 7 bases. The CDR3 is 17 residues long. The germline gives CDR1 ENHRY, CDR2 SYGVKD. V dropped 7 bases and J dropped 4; count of bases not matched to a gene: 15. The CDR3 loop reads CAITRDRGRLGTGELFF. In DNA form, the CDR3 reads TGTGCCATCACACGCGATCGCGGGAGACTCGGCACCGGGGAGCTGTTTTTT.

The chain's CDR3 is CASSPIGDRNSGNTIYF. CDR3 DNA sequence: TGTGCCAGCTCACCTATTGGGGACAGAAATTCCGGAAACACCATATATTTT. This chain connects TRBV18 to TRBJ1-3; 7 bases match TRBD1. The CDR3 has 17 residues. Germline lookup yields CDR1 KGHSH and CDR2 LQKENI. V lost 3 bases, J lost 4 bases, and 12 bases stayed unmatched.

The rearrangement links TRBV18 to TRBJ2-1; 14 bases line up with TRBD2. The length of the CDR3 is 15 residues. CDR1 is KGHSH, CDR2 LQKENI, per germline. V shed 3 bases and J 8 bases; nucleotides not matched to a gene: 3. Here the CDR3 DNA reads TGTGCCAGCTCACCGGGACTAGCGGGAGTTGATGAGCAGTTCTTC. Translated, it gives CASSPGLAGVDEQFF.

The rearrangement uses TRBV5-1 and TRBJ1-2; 7 bases map to TRBD1. V dropped 4 bases and J dropped 3; count of bases not matched to a gene: 3. Germline V lookup: CDR1 SGHRS, CDR2 YFSETQ. CDR3 length: 13 residues. The CDR3 here is CASSPDRDYGYTF. The CDR3 nucleotides read TGCGCCAGCAGCCCAGACAGGGACTATGGCTACACCTTC. Looking up the rest from reference TRBV5-1 and TRBJ1-2 gives the full variable domain: KAGVTQTPRYLIKTRGQQVTLSCSPISGHRSVSWYQQTPGQGLQFLFEYFSETQRNKGNFPGRFSGRQFSNSRSEMNVSTLELGDSALYLCASSPDRDYGYTFGSGTRLTVV.

The chain is built from TRBV9 and TRBJ2-1, with 10 bases that match TRBD2. Unmatched junction bases numbered 12, after V lost 3 bases and J lost 9 bases. This CDR3 is 16 amino acids long. From germline, CDR1 is SGDLS and CDR2 YYNGEE. This CDR3 reads CASSGGTSVRVGEQFF. In DNA form, the CDR3 reads TGTGCCAGCAGCGGGGGGACTAGCGTTAGGGTTGGTGAGCAGTTCTTC.

This clone was recorded a few times. This chain joins TRBV19 and TRBJ1-2; D not certain. This CDR3 is 14 amino acids long. Germline V gene data show CDR1 as LNHDA and CDR2 as SQIVND (reference sequence). Deletions cut 6 bases from V and 0 bases from J, with 11 bases between. The CDR3 DNA reads TGTGCCAGTAGGGAGGACGCGACTAACTATGGCTACACCTTC. Its protein is CASREDATNYGYTF. Full variable domain (outside the CDR3, taken from reference TRBV19 and TRBJ1-2): DGGITQSPKYLFRKEGQNVTLSCEQNLNHDAMYWYRQDPGQGLRLIYYSQIVNDFQKGDIAEGYSVSREKKESFPLTVTSAQKNPTAFYLCASREDATNYGYTFGSGTRLTVV.

This chain uses TRBV19 with TRBJ2-2, with 7 nucleotides matching TRBD1. CDR1 and CDR2 from the germline V gene are LNHDA and SQIVND (reference sequence). The CDR3 has 14 residues. With 9 bases clipped from V and 4 bases from J, the junction kept 8 bases outside the gene matches. The CDR3 region is CASTMRQGTGELFF. CDR3 sequence (DNA): TGTGCCAGCACCATGAGACAGGGCACCGGGGAGCTGTTTTTT.

This clone was picked up a small number of times. V usage is TRBV6-1 and J usage is TRBJ1-1; a possible D gene is TRBD1 (6 bases). Per germline, CDR1 MNHNS and CDR2 SASEGT. This CDR3 is 13 amino acids long. The V and J ends lost 6 bases and 11 bases respectively, with 19 bases between them. The CDR3 DNA reads as TGTGCCAGCAGGCTGGACAGACAATTTCTGGCTTTCTTT. Encoded protein: CASRLDRQFLAFF.

Concerning this clone: Other DNA sequences within the sample encode an identical CDR3. The chain carries TRBV11-2 and TRBJ2-1, with TRBD2 matching 16 bases. The germline gives CDR1 SGHAT, CDR2 FQNNGV. This CDR3 has 18 amino acids. Trimming at V came to 5 bases and at J to 4 bases, leaving 8 bases not matched to a gene. The CDR3 loop is CASSLLSGLAGGYNEQFF. The CDR3 DNA is TGTGCCAGCAGCCTCCTCTCGGGACTAGCGGGAGGGTACAATGAGCAGTTCTTC.

The V and J genes are TRBV4-1 and TRBJ2-2; 9 bases are a match to TRBD2. Germline CDR1 reads MGHRA; CDR2 reads YSYEKL. J was trimmed by 5 bases and V by 3 bases; bases with no gene match: 13. The CDR3 totals 18 residues. CDR3 DNA: TGCGCCAGCAGCCACCAAGCTTTAGCGGGAGTAACAACCGGGGAGCTGTTTTTT. This translates into CASSHQALAGVTTGELFF.

This chain uses TRBV19 with TRBJ1-5; 7 bases align to TRBD1. Germline loops: CDR1 LNHDA, CDR2 SQIVND (reference sequence). CDR3 length: 15 residues. V shed 4 bases and J 3 bases; nucleotides not matched to a gene: 6. CDR3 coding DNA: TGTGCCAGTAGTACCCAGACAGGGTTCAATCAGCCCCAGCATTTT. Protein product: CASSTQTGFNQPQHF.

This chain links TRBV7-2 with TRBJ1-1; the match to TRBD1 covers 7 bases. The V gene's germline CDR1 is SGHTA and CDR2 FQGNSA. This CDR3 has 14 residues. J lost 6 bases, V lost 5 bases, and 9 bases had no gene match. CDR3 sequence: CASSVDRERSEAFF. CDR3 DNA: TGTGCCAGCAGCGTAGACAGGGAAAGATCTGAAGCTTTCTTT.

As concerns this clone: At one end the junction does not follow the germline gene, possibly because of a read error. V gene TRBV10-1 combines with J gene TRBJ2-4; no definite D call. There are 16 residues in the CDR3. Germline-derived CDR1 and CDR2 are WNHNN and SYGVQD (reference sequence). The CDR3 sequence is CASGETRPLAKNIQYF. For the CDR3, the DNA is TGCGCCAGCGGTGAGACCAGGCCGTTAGCCAAAAACATTCAGTACTTC.

This clone was counted once. This chain links TRBV9 with TRBJ2-5; 7 nucleotides agree with TRBD2. The J call may be wrong; the DNA end is better matched by TRBJ2-7. The CDR3 runs 18 residues. Germline V gives CDR1 SGDLS, CDR2 YYNGEE. Here the CDR3 reads CASSVATSSGLSSYEQYF. The CDR3, as DNA: TGTGCCAGCAGCGTAGCTACGTCTAGCGGCCTGAGCTCCTACGAGCAGTACTTC.